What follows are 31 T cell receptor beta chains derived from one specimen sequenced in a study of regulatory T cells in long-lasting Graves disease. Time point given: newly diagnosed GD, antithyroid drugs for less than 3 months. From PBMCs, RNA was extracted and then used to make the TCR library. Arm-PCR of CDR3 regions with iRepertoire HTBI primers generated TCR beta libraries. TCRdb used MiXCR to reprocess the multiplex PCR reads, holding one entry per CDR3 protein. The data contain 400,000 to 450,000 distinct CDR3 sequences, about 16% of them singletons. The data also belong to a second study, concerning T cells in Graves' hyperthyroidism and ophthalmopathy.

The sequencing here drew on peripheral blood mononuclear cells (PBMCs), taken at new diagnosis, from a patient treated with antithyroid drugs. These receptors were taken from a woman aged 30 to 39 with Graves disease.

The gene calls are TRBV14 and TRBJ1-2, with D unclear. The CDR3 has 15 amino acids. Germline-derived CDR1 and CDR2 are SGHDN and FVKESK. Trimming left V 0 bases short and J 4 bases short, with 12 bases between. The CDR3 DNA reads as TGTGCCAGCAGCCAAGATCACACAGTCAGCTATGGCTACACCTTC. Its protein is CASSQDHTVSYGYTF.

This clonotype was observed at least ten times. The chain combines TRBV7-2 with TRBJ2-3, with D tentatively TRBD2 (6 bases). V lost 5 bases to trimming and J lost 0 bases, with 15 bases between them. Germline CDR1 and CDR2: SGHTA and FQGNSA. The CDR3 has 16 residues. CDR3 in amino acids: CASSVGAGLSTDTQYF. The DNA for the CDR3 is TGTGCCAGCAGCGTCGGAGCGGGTCTTAGCACAGATACGCAGTATTTT.

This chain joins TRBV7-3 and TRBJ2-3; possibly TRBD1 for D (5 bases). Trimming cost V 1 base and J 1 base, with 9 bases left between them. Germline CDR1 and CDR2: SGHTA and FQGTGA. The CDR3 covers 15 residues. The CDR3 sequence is CASSLRPTGTDTQYF. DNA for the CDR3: TGTGCCAGCAGCTTAAGACCGACAGGCACAGATACGCAGTATTTT.

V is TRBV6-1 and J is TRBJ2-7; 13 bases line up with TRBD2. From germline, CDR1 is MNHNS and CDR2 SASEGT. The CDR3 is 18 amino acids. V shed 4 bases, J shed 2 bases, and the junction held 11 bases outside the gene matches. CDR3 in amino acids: CASSGGLAGALSTYEQYF. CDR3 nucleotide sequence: TGTGCCAGCAGTGGCGGACTAGCGGGAGCTTTATCGACCTACGAGCAGTACTTC.

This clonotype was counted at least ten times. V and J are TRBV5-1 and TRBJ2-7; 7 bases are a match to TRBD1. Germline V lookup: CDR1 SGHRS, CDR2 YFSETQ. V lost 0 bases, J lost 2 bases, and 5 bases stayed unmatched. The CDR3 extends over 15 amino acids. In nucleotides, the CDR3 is TGCGCCAGCAGCTTGGGACAGGGCCCCACCTACGAGCAGTACTTC. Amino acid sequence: CASSLGQGPTYEQYF.

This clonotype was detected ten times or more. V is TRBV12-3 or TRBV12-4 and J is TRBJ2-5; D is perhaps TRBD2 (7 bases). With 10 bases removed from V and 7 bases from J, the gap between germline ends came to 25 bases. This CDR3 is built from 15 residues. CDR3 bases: TGTGCCACCGGAGGGAGATTTGGGGGGGGCGCGACCCAGTACTTC. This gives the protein CATGGRFGGGATQYF.

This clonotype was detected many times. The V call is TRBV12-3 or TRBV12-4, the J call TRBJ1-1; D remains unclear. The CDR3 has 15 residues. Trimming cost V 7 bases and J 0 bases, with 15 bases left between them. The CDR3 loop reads CASTSLGRMNTEAFF. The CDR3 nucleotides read TGTGCCAGCACTTCCCTTGGACGGATGAACACTGAAGCTTTCTTT.

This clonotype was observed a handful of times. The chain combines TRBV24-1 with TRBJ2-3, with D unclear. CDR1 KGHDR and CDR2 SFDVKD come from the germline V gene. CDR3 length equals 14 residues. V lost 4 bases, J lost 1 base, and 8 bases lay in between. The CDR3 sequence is CATSDPSRTDTQYF. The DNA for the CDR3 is TGTGCCACCAGTGACCCGAGTCGCACAGATACGCAGTATTTT.

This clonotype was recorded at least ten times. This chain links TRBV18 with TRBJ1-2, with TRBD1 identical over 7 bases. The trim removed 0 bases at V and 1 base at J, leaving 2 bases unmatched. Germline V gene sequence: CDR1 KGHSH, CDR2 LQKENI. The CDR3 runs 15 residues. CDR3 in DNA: TGTGCCAGCTCACCACCGGGACAGAATAACTATGGCTACACCTTC. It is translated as CASSPPGQNNYGYTF.

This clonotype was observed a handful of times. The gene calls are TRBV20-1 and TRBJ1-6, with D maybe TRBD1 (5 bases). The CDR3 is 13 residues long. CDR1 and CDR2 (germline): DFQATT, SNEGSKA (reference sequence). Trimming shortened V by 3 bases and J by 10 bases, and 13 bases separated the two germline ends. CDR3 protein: CSARSRVSSPLHF. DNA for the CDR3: TGCAGTGCTAGGAGCAGGGTTAGCTCACCCCTCCACTTT.

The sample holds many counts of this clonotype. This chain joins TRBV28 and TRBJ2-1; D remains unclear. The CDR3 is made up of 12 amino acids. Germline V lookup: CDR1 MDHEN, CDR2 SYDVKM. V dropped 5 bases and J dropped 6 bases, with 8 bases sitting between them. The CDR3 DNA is TGTGCCAGCAGTCCCCGTAGCAATGAGCAGTTCTTC. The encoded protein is CASSPRSNEQFF.

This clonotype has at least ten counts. The CDR3 sequence: CASSLRSPGGRTGELFF. For the CDR3, the DNA is TGTGCCAGCAGTTTAAGGTCCCCAGGGGGACGGACCGGGGAGCTGTTTTTT. The chain couples TRBV12-3 or TRBV12-4 to TRBJ2-2; 7 bases map to TRBD1. V was clipped by 2 bases and J by 5 bases; unmatched bases: 11. The CDR3 consists of 17 residues.

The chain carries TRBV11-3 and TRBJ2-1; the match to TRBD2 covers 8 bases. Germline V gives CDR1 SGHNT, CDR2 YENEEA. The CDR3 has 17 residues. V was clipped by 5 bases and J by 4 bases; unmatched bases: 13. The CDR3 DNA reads TGTGCCAGCAGCCCTCAGGTGATTAGCGGGAAGTACAATGAGCAGTTCTTC. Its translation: CASSPQVISGKYNEQFF. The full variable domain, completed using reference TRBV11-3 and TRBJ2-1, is EAGVVQSPRYKIIEKKQPVAFWCNPISGHNTLYWYLQNLGQGPELLIRYENEEAVDDSQLPKDRFSAERLKGVDSTLKIQPAELGDSAVYLCASSPQVISGKYNEQFFGPGTRLTVL.

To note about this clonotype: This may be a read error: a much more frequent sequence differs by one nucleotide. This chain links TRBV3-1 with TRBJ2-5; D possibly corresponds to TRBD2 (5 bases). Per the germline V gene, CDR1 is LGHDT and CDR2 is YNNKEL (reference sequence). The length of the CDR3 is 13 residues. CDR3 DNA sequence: TGTGCCAGCCGCCAAGCGAGGGCGGAGACCCAGTACTTC. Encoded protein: CASRQARAETQYF.

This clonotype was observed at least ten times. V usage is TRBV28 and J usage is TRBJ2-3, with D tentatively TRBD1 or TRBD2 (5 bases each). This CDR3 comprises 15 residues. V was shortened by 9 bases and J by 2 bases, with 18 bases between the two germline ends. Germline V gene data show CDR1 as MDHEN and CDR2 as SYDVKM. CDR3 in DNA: TGTGCCAGTGCACGGGGCGGAATTCCCACAGATACGCAGTATTTT. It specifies CASARGGIPTDTQYF.

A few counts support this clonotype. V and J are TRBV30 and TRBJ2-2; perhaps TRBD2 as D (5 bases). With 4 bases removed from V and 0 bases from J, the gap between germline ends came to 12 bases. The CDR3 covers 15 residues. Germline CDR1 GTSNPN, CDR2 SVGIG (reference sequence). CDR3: CAWNTGRTNTGELFF. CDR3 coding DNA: TGTGCCTGGAACACGGGGAGAACGAACACCGGGGAGCTGTTTTTT.

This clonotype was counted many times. CDR3 in DNA: TGCGCCAGCAGCTTGGCCGGAACTAGCGGTCCTTCCTACGAGCAGTACTTC. Protein sequence: CASSLAGTSGPSYEQYF. V is TRBV5-1 and J is TRBJ2-7; 8 nucleotides match TRBD2. V gave up 0 bases and J gave up 1 base; unmatched junction bases: 9. The CDR3 spans 17 residues. The germline gives CDR1 SGHRS, CDR2 YFSETQ.

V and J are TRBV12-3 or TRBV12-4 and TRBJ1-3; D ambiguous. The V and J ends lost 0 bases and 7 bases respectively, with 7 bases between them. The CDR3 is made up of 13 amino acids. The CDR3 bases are TGTGCCAGCAGTTTAGCCCCGGGGAACACCATATATTTT. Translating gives CASSLAPGNTIYF.

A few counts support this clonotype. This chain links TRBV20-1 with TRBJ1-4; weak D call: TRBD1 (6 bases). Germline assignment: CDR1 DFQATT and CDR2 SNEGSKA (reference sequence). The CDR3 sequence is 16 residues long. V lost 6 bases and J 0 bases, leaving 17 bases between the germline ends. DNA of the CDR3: TGCAGTGCGATTGACCCAAACAGGGCAACTAATGAAAAACTGTTTTTT. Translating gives CSAIDPNRATNEKLFF.

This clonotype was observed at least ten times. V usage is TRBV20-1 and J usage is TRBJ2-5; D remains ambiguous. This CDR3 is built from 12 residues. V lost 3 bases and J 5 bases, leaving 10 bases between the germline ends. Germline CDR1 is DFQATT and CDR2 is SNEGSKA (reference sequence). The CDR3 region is CSASALGETQYF. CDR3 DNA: TGCAGTGCTAGCGCCTTGGGGGAGACCCAGTACTTC.

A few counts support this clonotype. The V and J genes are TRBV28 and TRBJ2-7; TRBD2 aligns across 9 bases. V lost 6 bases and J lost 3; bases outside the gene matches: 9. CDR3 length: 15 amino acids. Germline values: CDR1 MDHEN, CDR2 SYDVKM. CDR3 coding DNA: TGTGCCAGCAGCCCGCTAGCGGGACTAGTCTACGAGCAGTACTTC. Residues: CASSPLAGLVYEQYF.

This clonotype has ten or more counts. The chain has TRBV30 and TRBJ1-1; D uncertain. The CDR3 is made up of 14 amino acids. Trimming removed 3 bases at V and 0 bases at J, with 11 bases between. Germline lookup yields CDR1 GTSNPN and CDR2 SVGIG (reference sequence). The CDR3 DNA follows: TGTGCCTGGAGCCGGAGTTCTATGAACACTGAAGCTTTCTTT. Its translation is CAWSRSSMNTEAFF.

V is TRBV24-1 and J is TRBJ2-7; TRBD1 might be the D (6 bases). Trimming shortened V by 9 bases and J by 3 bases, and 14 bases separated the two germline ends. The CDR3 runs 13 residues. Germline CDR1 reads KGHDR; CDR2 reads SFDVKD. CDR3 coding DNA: TGTGCCACCGCTCCACAGGGTGGCTACGAGCAGTACTTC. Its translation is CATAPQGGYEQYF.

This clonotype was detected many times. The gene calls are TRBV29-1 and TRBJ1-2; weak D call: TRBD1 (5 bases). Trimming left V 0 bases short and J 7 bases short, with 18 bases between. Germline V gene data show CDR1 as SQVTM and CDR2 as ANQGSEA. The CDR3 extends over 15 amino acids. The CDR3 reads CSVEDGPGAFRGYTF. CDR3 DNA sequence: TGCAGCGTTGAAGATGGCCCCGGGGCATTTCGTGGCTACACCTTC. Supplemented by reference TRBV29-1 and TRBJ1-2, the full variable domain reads SAVISQKPSRDICQRGTSLTIQCQVDSQVTMMFWYRQQPGQSLTLIATANQGSEATYESGFVIDKFPISRPNLTFSTLTVSNMSPEDSSIYLCSVEDGPGAFRGYTFGSGTRLTVV.

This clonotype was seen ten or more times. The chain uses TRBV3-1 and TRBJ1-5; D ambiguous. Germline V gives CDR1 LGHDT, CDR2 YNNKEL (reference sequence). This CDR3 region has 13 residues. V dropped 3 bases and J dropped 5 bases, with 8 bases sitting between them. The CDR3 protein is CASSQGGDQPQHF. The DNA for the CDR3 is TGTGCCAGCAGCCAGGGCGGGGATCAGCCCCAGCATTTT.

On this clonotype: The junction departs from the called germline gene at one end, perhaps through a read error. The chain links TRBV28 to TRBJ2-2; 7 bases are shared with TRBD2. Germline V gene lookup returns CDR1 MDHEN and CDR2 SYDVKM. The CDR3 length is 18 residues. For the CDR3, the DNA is TGTGCCAGCAGTCCCCCCTCACTAGCGCCAATGATGAGCGGGAAGCTGTTTTTT. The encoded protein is CASSPPSLAPMMSGKLFF.

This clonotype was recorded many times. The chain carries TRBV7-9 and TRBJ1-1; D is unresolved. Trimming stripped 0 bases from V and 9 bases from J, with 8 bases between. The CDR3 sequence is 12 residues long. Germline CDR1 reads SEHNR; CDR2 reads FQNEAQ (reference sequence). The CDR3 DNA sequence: TGTGCCAGCAGCTTAGCGGACTACAAAGCTTTCTTT. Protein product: CASSLADYKAFF.

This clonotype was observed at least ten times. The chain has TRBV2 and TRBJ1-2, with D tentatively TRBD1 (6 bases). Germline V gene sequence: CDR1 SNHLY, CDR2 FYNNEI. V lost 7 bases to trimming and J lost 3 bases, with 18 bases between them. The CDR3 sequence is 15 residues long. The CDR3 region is CASMTAPGGYYGYTF. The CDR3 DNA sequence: TGTGCCAGCATGACGGCTCCCGGGGGCTACTATGGCTACACCTTC.

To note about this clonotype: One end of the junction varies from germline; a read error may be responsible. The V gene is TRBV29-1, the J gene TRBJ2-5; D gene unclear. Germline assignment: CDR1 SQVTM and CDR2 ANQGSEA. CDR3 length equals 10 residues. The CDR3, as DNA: TGCGGCGTCGTCCAAGAGACCCAGTACTTC. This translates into CGVVQETQYF.

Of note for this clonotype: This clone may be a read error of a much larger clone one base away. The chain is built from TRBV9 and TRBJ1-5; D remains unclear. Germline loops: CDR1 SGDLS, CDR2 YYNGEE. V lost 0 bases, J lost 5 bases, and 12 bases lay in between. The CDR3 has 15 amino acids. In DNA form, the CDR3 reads TGTGCCAGCAGCGTAGCTGGACCCCCGGATCAGCCCCAGCATTTT. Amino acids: CASSVAGPPDQPQHF. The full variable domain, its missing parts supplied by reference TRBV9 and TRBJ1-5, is DSGVTQTPKHLITATGQRVTLRCSPRSGDLSVYWYQQSLDQGLQFLIQYYNGEERAKGNILERFSAQQFPDLHSELNLSSLELGDSALYFCASSVAGPPDQPQHFGDGTRLSIL.

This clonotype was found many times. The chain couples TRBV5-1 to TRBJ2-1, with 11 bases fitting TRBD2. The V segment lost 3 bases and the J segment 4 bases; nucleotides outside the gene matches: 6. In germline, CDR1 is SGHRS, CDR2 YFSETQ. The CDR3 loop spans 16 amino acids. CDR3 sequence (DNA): TGCGCCAGCAGCTGGAATAGCGGGAGGGATTACAATGAGCAGTTCTTC. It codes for CASSWNSGRDYNEQFF. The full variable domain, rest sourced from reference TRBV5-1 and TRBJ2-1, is KAGVTQTPRYLIKTRGQQVTLSCSPISGHRSVSWYQQTPGQGLQFLFEYFSETQRNKGNFPGRFSGRQFSNSRSEMNVSTLELGDSALYLCASSWNSGRDYNEQFFGPGTRLTVL.